This T cell receptor (beta chain) was captured by sequencing in a study of beta chain features in type 1 diabetes. Findings and caveats of the study: All four CD4+ subsets of Type 1 diabetes patients contained TCRB CDR3s that were moderately but significantly shorter.

Reverse transcription of all isolated RNA meant that expressed TCRB transcripts were sequenced. Assay: immunoSEQ multiplex PCR; the TCRdb copy retains only in-frame clones and omits some. The sample shows 150,000 to 200,000 clones, about 10% of them seen only once. As regards this clone: The target antigen is unknown.

Via the markers CD45RO/CCR7/CD25/CD127/CD95/CD27, stem cell-like memory, regulatory, central memory and naive CD4+ cells were sorted. Unmatched junction bases numbered 9, after V lost 5 bases and J lost 7 bases. The germline V gene has CDR1 SGHDN and CDR2 FVKESK. There are 15 residues in the CDR3. The receptor comes from a woman in her 30s with type 1 diabetes. The sequencing sample was made of central memory CD4+ T cells from blood. V and J are TRBV14 and TRBJ2-1; 9 nucleotides line up with TRBD2. In nucleotides, the CDR3 is TGTGCCAGCAGCTTTGTTCTAGCGGGGAGGAATGAGCAGTTCTTC. Encoded protein: CASSFVLAGRNEQFF.